The 32 T cell receptor beta chains below were found in one sample sequenced in a study of cytotoxic CD8 clonotypes in ibrutinib-treated CLL. The data were produced by immunoSEQ multiplex PCR, yet TCRdb's version contains in-frame clones alone and is incomplete. Of roughly 40,000 clones in the sample, approximately 74% were seen once. The sequencing used PBMCs, collected after 12 months of ibrutinib treatment. Every receptor here comes from a human donor with chronic lymphocytic leukemia.

The chain has TRBV5-6 and TRBJ2-1; 11 positions match TRBD2. CDR3 size: 17 residues. CDR1 is SGHDT and CDR2 is YYEEEE in the germline V gene. CDR3 region: CGSSSRASGRTYNEQFF. Here the CDR3 DNA reads TGTGGGAGCAGCTCACGCGCTAGCGGGAGGACCTACAATGAGCAGTTCTTC.

The chain carries TRBV6-4 and TRBJ2-1; D not certain. With 2 bases removed from V and 11 bases from J, the gap between germline ends came to 13 bases. This CDR3 has 13 amino acids. Germline lookup yields CDR1 MRHNA and CDR2 SNTAGT. This CDR3 reads CASSDGTQNQQFF. The CDR3 DNA follows: TGTGCCAGCAGTGACGGTACCCAGAACCAGCAGTTCTTC.

This sequence joins TRBV2 and TRBJ2-7; 11 nucleotides match TRBD2. V was clipped by 5 bases and J by 5 bases; unmatched bases: 14. Germline loops: CDR1 SNHLY, CDR2 FYNNEI. CDR3 length equals 17 residues. Here the CDR3 DNA reads TGTGCCAGCAGTTACCCGGGGGTAGCGGGAGGGTTCGACGAGCAGTACTTC. It specifies CASSYPGVAGGFDEQYF. The full variable domain, completed using reference TRBV2 and TRBJ2-7, is EPEVTQTPSHQVTQMGQEVILRCVPISNHLYFYWYRQILGQKVEFLVSFYNNEISEKSEIFDDQFSVERPDGSNFTLKIRSTKLEDSAMYFCASSYPGVAGGFDEQYFGPGTRLTVT.

The chain is built from TRBV16 and TRBJ1-2; D is unresolved. V was cut by 5 bases and J by 0 bases, with 16 bases left in between. The length of the CDR3 is 16 residues. CDR1 is KGHSY, CDR2 FQNENV, per germline. The CDR3 protein is CASSINRGGSNYGYTF. The CDR3 nucleotides read TGTGCCAGCAGCATCAACCGGGGAGGTTCTAACTATGGCTACACCTTC.

This clone has more than one count but fewer than ten. This chain connects TRBV28 to TRBJ2-7; unclear D gene. Trimming pared 6 bases from V and 5 bases from J, leaving 5 bases between. Germline values: CDR1 MDHEN, CDR2 SYDVKM. There are 10 residues in the CDR3. The CDR3 DNA is TGTGCCAGCAGGCGGCACGAGCAGTACTTC. Translating gives CASRRHEQYF.

The chain joins TRBV6-5 to TRBJ2-3; the D gene is possibly TRBD2 (6 bases). Germline-derived CDR1 and CDR2 are MNHEY and SVGAGI. The CDR3 is 15 residues long. Trimming stripped 4 bases from V and 2 bases from J, with 13 bases between. CDR3 in DNA: TGTGCCAGCAGTTTCGGCGGGGCAAACACAGATACGCAGTATTTT. Protein: CASSFGGANTDTQYF.

The CDR3: CASSSLGLTSGVNYEQYF. CDR3 nucleotide sequence: TGTGCCAGCAGCTCTCTAGGCTTAACTAGCGGCGTAAACTACGAGCAGTACTTC. The chain links TRBV7-9 to TRBJ2-7; 8 bases fit TRBD2. J gave up 3 bases and V 4 bases, and 17 bases lay outside the gene matches. The CDR3 contains 18 residues. CDR1 is SEHNR, CDR2 FQNEAQ, per germline (reference sequence).

This clone was detected many times. The rearrangement uses TRBV7-2 and TRBJ2-7; no clear D gene. Germline loops: CDR1 SGHTA, CDR2 FQGNSA. The CDR3 totals 12 residues. The V gene lost 1 base and the J gene lost 7 bases, with 8 bases spanning the gap. The chain's CDR3 is CASSLVTWEQYF. For the CDR3, the DNA is TGTGCCAGCAGCTTAGTCACGTGGGAGCAGTACTTC.

In the case of this clone: The junction differs from germline at one of its ends, possibly a read error. The rearrangement links TRBV4-3 to TRBJ2-1, with TRBD2 matching 8 bases. CDR3 length equals 16 residues. Germline loops: CDR1 LGHNA, CDR2 YSLEER. The CDR3 bases are TGCGCCAGCAGCCCCCGGGATAGCGGGATCTACGATGAGCAGTTCTTC. Its translation is CASSPRDSGIYDEQFF.

The J gene is TRBJ1-2, the V gene TRBV30; 10 bases are a match to TRBD1. In germline, CDR1 is GTSNPN, CDR2 SVGIG (reference sequence). The CDR3 runs 17 residues. After removal of 4 bases from V and 0 bases from J, the junction contained 11 bases not matched to a gene. DNA of the CDR3: TGTGCCTGGAAACGGGGACAGGGGTCCAAAGCTAACTATGGCTACACCTTC. Translation gives CAWKRGQGSKANYGYTF.

V usage is TRBV29-1 and J usage is TRBJ1-1; TRBD1 matches at 10 bases. The CDR3 length is 12 residues. Unmatched junction bases numbered 4, after V lost 7 bases and J lost 5 bases. Germline V gene lookup returns CDR1 SQVTM and CDR2 ANQGSEA. For the CDR3, the DNA is TGCAGCGCGAGGACAGGGGGGACTGAAGCTTTCTTT. Encoded protein: CSARTGGTEAFF.

V is TRBV25-1 and J is TRBJ2-1; 8 bases map to TRBD1. This CDR3 contains 15 residues. With 3 bases clipped from V and 7 bases from J, the junction kept 8 bases outside the gene matches. Germline CDR1 and CDR2: MGHDK and SYGVNS. The CDR3 bases are TGTGCCAGCAGTGATTATGGACAGGGCGGGAATGAGCAGTTCTTC. Protein product: CASSDYGQGGNEQFF.

This clone is a singleton in its sample. The CDR3 reads CASSVVGGGYNEQFF. The CDR3 DNA follows: TGTGCCAGCAGCGTAGTGGGTGGGGGGTACAATGAGCAGTTCTTC. This chain uses TRBV9 with TRBJ2-1; maybe TRBD2 (6 bases). CDR3 length: 15 residues. Trimming removed 0 bases from V and 4 bases from J, with 11 bases in between. CDR1 SGDLS and CDR2 YYNGEE come from the germline V gene.

CDR3 DNA: TGTGCCAGCAACTTAGTGGGAGGGCGCGAGCAGTACTTC. This sequence encodes CASNLVGGREQYF. The J gene is TRBJ2-7, the V gene TRBV6-5; 7 bases fit TRBD2. From germline, CDR1 is MNHEY and CDR2 SVGAGI. V trimming: 7 bases; J trimming: 6 bases; junction bases outside the gene matches: 9. CDR3 size: 13 residues.

Only a few counts were recorded for this clone. The chain employs TRBV7-6 and TRBJ2-1; 10 nucleotides match TRBD2. This CDR3 has 15 residues. Germline V lookup: CDR1 SGHVS, CDR2 FNYEAQ. V was clipped by 5 bases and J by 11 bases; unmatched bases: 12. CDR3 amino acids: CASSLLPGLANKQFF. The DNA of the CDR3 is TGTGCCAGCAGCCTGTTACCGGGACTAGCGAACAAGCAGTTCTTC.

The J gene is TRBJ2-7, the V gene TRBV28; 9 positions agree with TRBD1. With V trimmed by 6 bases and J by 2 bases, 8 bases remained unmatched. This CDR3 is 15 amino acids long. Germline V gives CDR1 MDHEN, CDR2 SYDVKM. CDR3 DNA sequence: TGTGCCAGCAGCGACCCGGGACAGGGAGCCTACGAGCAGTACTTC. Protein sequence: CASSDPGQGAYEQYF.

The J gene is TRBJ1-5, the V gene TRBV5-1, with D possibly TRBD1 on 6 matching bases. Germline V lookup: CDR1 SGHRS, CDR2 YFSETQ. The V and J ends lost 5 bases and 5 bases respectively, with 11 bases between them. This CDR3 has 13 residues. In nucleotides, the CDR3 is TGCGCCAGCAGACGGGGGGCAGATCAGCCCCAGCATTTT. It translates to CASRRGADQPQHF. Using reference TRBV5-1 and TRBJ1-5 for the parts outside the CDR3, the full variable domain is KAGVTQTPRYLIKTRGQQVTLSCSPISGHRSVSWYQQTPGQGLQFLFEYFSETQRNKGNFPGRFSGRQFSNSRSEMNVSTLELGDSALYLCASRRGADQPQHFGDGTRLSIL.

The chain has TRBV6-5 and TRBJ2-7; D gene unclear. The germline V and J ends were trimmed by 10 bases and 5 bases, with 21 bases remaining between them. The CDR3 is 14 amino acids. From germline, CDR1 is MNHEY and CDR2 SVGAGI. CDR3 nucleotide sequence: TGTGCCATCACTGGCGCCCCCGGCCCCGACGAGCAGTACTTC. Translated: CAITGAPGPDEQYF.

The chain uses TRBV5-8 and TRBJ1-1; D ambiguous. Trimming pared 0 bases from V and 5 bases from J, leaving 8 bases between. From germline, CDR1 is SGHTS and CDR2 YDEGEE. The CDR3 contains 13 residues. The CDR3 loop is CASSLAGWTEAFF. The CDR3 region has the DNA TGTGCCAGCAGCTTGGCCGGTTGGACTGAAGCTTTCTTT.

This clone was counted once. This chain links TRBV5-5 with TRBJ2-7; 10 bases are shared with TRBD1. CDR3 length equals 15 residues. Germline V gene sequence: CDR1 SGHKS, CDR2 YYEKEE (reference sequence). V was pared by 4 bases and J by 2 bases, with 6 bases of the junction left unmatched. The CDR3 loop reads CASSPSGQGPYEQYF. CDR3 nucleotides: TGTGCCAGCAGCCCATCGGGACAGGGGCCCTACGAGCAGTACTTC. The variable domain in full, with the rest retrieved from reference TRBV5-5 and TRBJ2-7, is DAGVTQSPTHLIKTRGQQVTLRCSPISGHKSVSWYQQVLGQGPQFIFQYYEKEERGRGNFPDRFSARQFPNYSSELNVNALLLGDSALYLCASSPSGQGPYEQYFGPGTRLTVT.

The J gene is TRBJ2-1, the V gene TRBV7-6; 7 bases map to TRBD1. The V gene's germline CDR1 is SGHVS and CDR2 FNYEAQ. The CDR3 is made up of 16 amino acids. Trimming took 1 base from V and 7 from J; bases not matched to a gene: 10. CDR3 DNA sequence: TGTGCCAGCAGCTTAGAGGGGGCCTCTTTGGGGAATGAGCAGTTCTTC. Protein product: CASSLEGASLGNEQFF.

The CDR3 spells CASSSGQGYGYTF. In DNA, the CDR3 is TGTGCCAGCTCATCGGGACAGGGTTATGGCTACACCTTC. The chain employs TRBV18 and TRBJ1-2; 9 nucleotides line up with TRBD1. With V trimmed by 5 bases and J by 5 bases, 3 bases remained unmatched. The V gene's germline CDR1 is KGHSH and CDR2 LQKENI. CDR3 length equals 13 residues.

The V gene is TRBV6-5, the J gene TRBJ1-2; 7 bases map to TRBD1. This CDR3 is 13 amino acids long. Germline V CDR1 and CDR2: MNHEY, SVGAGI. V was pared by 2 bases and J by 5 bases, with 2 bases of the junction left unmatched. CDR3 DNA sequence: TGTGCCAGCAGTTACGACAGGGAGTATGGCTACACCTTC. As protein: CASSYDREYGYTF.

J is TRBJ1-5 and V is TRBV30, with TRBD1 identical over 7 bases. This CDR3 has 13 amino acids. V dropped 1 base and J dropped 8; count of bases not matched to a gene: 5. CDR1 and CDR2 from the germline V gene are GTSNPN and SVGIG (reference sequence). CDR3 sequence (DNA): TGTGCCTGGAGTGGGACAGGTCCTGAGCCCCAGCATTTT. Its protein is CAWSGTGPEPQHF.

This clone was detected only a few times. This chain connects TRBV5-5 to TRBJ2-7; maybe TRBD2 (7 bases). Trimming cost V 4 bases and J 3 bases, with 17 bases left between them. Germline CDR1 and CDR2: SGHKS and YYEKEE (reference sequence). This CDR3 contains 15 residues. The CDR3 coding sequence is TGTGCCAGCAGCCCCGAGGGGGGGACTATCTACGAGCAGTACTTC. Translation: CASSPEGGTIYEQYF.

The chain combines TRBV6-6 with TRBJ2-5; no definite D call. Germline CDR1 reads MNHNY; CDR2 reads SVGAGI (reference sequence). V lost 4 bases and J 4 bases, leaving 7 bases between the germline ends. The CDR3 has 12 amino acids. CDR3 amino acids: CASSSRGETQYF. The DNA for the CDR3 is TGTGCCAGCAGTTCCAGAGGAGAGACCCAGTACTTC.

The chain's CDR3 is CASSSHRGGSTDTQYF. The CDR3 DNA follows: TGTGCCAGCAGCTCACACAGGGGGGGAAGCACAGATACGCAGTATTTT. The chain carries TRBV7-2 and TRBJ2-3, with D possibly matching TRBD1 (8 bases). The CDR3 has 16 residues. The germline gives CDR1 SGHTA, CDR2 FQGNSA. The V end was cut by 4 bases, the J end by 0 bases, with 14 bases between.

The rearrangement joins TRBV7-8 to TRBJ1-5; the D is unclear. The length of the CDR3 is 15 residues. Germline V gene sequence: CDR1 SGHVS, CDR2 FQNEAQ. V dropped 5 bases and J dropped 6 bases, with 17 bases sitting between them. CDR3 residues: CASSPLGLGSQPQHF. Here the CDR3 DNA reads TGTGCCAGCAGCCCTCTTGGGCTGGGGAGTCAGCCCCAGCATTTT.

The chain carries TRBV5-4 and TRBJ2-7; D tentatively reads TRBD1 or TRBD2 (5 bases each). This CDR3 has 14 residues. Germline CDR1 and CDR2: SGHNT and YYREEE (reference sequence). Trimming took 0 bases from V and 4 from J, leaving 11 bases between them. The CDR3 sequence: CASSLERDGYEQYF. Here the CDR3 DNA reads TGTGCCAGCAGCTTGGAAAGGGACGGATACGAGCAGTACTTC.

The chain couples TRBV5-1 to TRBJ2-7; 7 nucleotides match TRBD1. The length of the CDR3 is 14 residues. The V gene's germline CDR1 is SGHRS and CDR2 YFSETQ. V gave up 4 bases and J gave up 0 bases; unmatched junction bases: 4. In DNA form, the CDR3 reads TGCGCCAGCAGCCCGACAGGGCCCTCCTACGAGCAGTACTTC. It specifies CASSPTGPSYEQYF. The full variable domain, in which reference TRBV5-1 and TRBJ2-7 provide the parts outside the CDR3, is KAGVTQTPRYLIKTRGQQVTLSCSPISGHRSVSWYQQTPGQGLQFLFEYFSETQRNKGNFPGRFSGRQFSNSRSEMNVSTLELGDSALYLCASSPTGPSYEQYFGPGTRLTVT.

Regarding this clone: Germline and junction disagree at one end, which may indicate a read error. This chain's CDR3 is CASSSGTVNTEAFF. CDR3 in DNA: TGTGCCAGCTCATCCGGGACAGTGAATACTGAAGCTTTCTTT. The rearrangement links TRBV18 to TRBJ1-1; 7 bases align to TRBD1. Germline V lookup: CDR1 KGHSH, CDR2 LQKENI. CDR3 length: 14 amino acids.

This clone has a single count. DNA for the CDR3: TGTGCCAGCAGCTTAGCAGGCGGATTAGCCAAAAACATTCAGTACTTC. This gives the protein CASSLAGGLAKNIQYF. The chain joins TRBV13 to TRBJ2-4; D call uncertain. CDR1 PRHDT and CDR2 FYEKMQ come from the germline V gene (reference sequence). V was shortened by 1 base and J by 0 bases, with 10 bases between the two germline ends. The CDR3 covers 16 residues. The full variable domain, with the rest looked up from reference TRBV13 and TRBJ2-4, is AAGVIQSPRHLIKEKRETATLKCYPIPRHDTVYWYQQGPGQDPQFLISFYEKMQSDKGSIPDRFSAQQFSDYHSELNMSSLELGDSALYFCASSLAGGLAKNIQYFGAGTRLSVL.